This T cell receptor beta chain is from a study of CD8+ T cells in alopecia areata. In the study overall: Treated patients swallowed 5 to 10 mg of oral tofacitinib twice daily. The tofacitinib course ran for 6 to 18 months and was followed by 6 months off drug.

Germline CDR1 and CDR2: SQVTM and ANQGSEA. V was shortened by 4 bases and J by 1 base, with 10 bases between the two germline ends. The CDR3 sequence is 13 residues long. Treatment denoted: oral pan-JAK inhibitor, 5-10 mg twice daily. Alopecia areata patients gave lesional scalp punch biopsies and peripheral blood samples. Sorting of CD4+ and CD8+ T cells was performed on PBMCs. It was cDNA, reverse transcribed from extracted RNA, that served as the sequencing template. The table came from immunoSEQ multiplex PCR; TCRdb's copy has only in-frame clones and leaves some out. This sample yields approximately 180,000 clones, of which approximately 57% are seen a single time; approximately 0.97% belongs to the top ten.

The sample was CD4+ T cells sorted from blood, taken at week 24, from a patient treated with tofacitinib. The chain employs TRBV29-1 and TRBJ1-1, with D tentatively TRBD1 (6 bases). The TCR originated in a human donor with alopecia areata. The CDR3 bases are TGCAGCGTTGTAAGACAGGCGAACACTGAAGCTTTCTTT. The encoded protein is CSVVRQANTEAFF.